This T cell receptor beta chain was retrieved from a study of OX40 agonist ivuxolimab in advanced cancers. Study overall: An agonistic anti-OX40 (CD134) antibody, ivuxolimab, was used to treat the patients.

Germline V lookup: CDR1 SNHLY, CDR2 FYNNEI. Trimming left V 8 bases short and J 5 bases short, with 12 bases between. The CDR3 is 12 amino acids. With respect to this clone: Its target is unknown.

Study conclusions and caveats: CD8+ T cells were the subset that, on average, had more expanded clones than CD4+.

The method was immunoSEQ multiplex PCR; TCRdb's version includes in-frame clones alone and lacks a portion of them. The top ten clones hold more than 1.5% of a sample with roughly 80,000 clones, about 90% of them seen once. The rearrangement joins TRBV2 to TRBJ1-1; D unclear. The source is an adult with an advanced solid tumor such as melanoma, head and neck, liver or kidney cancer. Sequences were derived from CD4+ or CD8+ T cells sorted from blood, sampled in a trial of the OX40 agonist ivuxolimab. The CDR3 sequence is CASRPGVTEAFF. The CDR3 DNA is TGTGCCAGCCGCCCCGGGGTGACTGAAGCTTTCTTT. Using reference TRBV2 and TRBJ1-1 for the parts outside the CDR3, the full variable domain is EPEVTQTPSHQVTQMGQEVILRCVPISNHLYFYWYRQILGQKVEFLVSFYNNEISEKSEIFDDQFSVERPDGSNFTLKIRSTKLEDSAMYFCASRPGVTEAFFGQGTRLTVV.